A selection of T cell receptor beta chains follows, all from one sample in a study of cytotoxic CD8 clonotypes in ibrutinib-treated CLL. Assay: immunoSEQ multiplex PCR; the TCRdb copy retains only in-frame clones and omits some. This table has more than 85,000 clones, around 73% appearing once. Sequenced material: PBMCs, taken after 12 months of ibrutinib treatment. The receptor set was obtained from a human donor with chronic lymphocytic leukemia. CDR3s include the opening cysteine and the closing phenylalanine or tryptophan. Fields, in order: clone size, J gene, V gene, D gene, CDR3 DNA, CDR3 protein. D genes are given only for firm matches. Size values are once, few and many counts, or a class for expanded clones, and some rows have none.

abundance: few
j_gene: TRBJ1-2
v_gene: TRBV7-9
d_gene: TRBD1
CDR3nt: TGTGCCAGCAGCGGCCGACAGGGGTATGGCTACACCTTC
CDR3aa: CASSGRQGYGYTF

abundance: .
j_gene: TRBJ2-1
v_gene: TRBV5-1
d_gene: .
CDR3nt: TGCGCCAGCAGCGTCCAGGACCCCGACAGTGAGCAGTTCTTC
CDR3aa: CASSVQDPDSEQFF

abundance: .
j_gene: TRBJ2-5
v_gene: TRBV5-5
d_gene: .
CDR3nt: TGTGCCAGCAGCCCCCAGGCCGCGAGAGAGACCCAGTACTTC
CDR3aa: CASSPQAARETQYF

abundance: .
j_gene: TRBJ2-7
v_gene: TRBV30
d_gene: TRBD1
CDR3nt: TGTGCCTGGAGTGTACTGGGGACAGGGCACGAGCAGTACTTC
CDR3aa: CAWSVLGTGHEQYF

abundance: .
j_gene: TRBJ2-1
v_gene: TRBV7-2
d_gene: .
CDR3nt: TGTGCCAGCAGCCCCCTTTGGGCGGGATCAAACAATGAGCAGTTCTTC
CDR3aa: CASSPLWAGSNNEQFF

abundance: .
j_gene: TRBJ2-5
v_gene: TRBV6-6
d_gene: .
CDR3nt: TGTGCCAGCAGTCAAACAGGGTACCAAGAGACCCAGTACTTC
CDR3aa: CASSQTGYQETQYF

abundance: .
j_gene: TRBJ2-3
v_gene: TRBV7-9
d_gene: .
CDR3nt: TGTGCCAGCAGCCCACACTTAGCGAGAGGCACAGATACGCAGTATTTT
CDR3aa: CASSPHLARGTDTQYF

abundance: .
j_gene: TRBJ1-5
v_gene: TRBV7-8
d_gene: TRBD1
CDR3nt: TGTGCCAGCAGCCCCAAGGGACAGGGGTTCTGGGAGAATCAGCCCCAGCATTTT
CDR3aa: CASSPKGQGFWENQPQHF

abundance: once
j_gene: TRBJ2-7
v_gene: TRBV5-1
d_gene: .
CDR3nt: TGCGCCAGCAGCTTGGAGCGCTACGAGCAGTACTTC
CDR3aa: CASSLERYEQYF

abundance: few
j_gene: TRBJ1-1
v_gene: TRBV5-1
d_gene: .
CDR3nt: TGCGCCAGCAGCTTTAGGGTGGACACTGAAGCTTTCTTT
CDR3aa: CASSFRVDTEAFF

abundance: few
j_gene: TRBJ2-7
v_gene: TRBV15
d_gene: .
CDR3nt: TGTGCCACCAGCAGGATCAGGGTTACCGAGCAGTACTTC
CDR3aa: CATSRIRVTEQYF

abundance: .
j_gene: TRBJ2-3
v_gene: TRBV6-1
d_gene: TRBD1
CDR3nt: TGTGCCAGCAGTGAATTGCCGTCCCCCCAGGGGGCGATTACAGATACGCAGTATTTT
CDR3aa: CASSELPSPQGAITDTQYF

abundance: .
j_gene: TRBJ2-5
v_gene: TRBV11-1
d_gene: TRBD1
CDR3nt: TGTGCCAGCAGCTCCCGGGACAGGGGTATAGAGACCCAGTACTTC
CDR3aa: CASSSRDRGIETQYF

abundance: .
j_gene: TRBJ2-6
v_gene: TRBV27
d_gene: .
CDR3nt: TGTGCCAGCAGTTTAGGGAACTCTGGGGCCAACGTCCTGACTTTC
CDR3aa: CASSLGNSGANVLTF

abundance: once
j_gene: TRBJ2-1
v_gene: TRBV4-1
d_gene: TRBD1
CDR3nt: TGCGCCAGCAGCCAAGAGACCGGGACAGGTCCTCTCAATGAGCAGTTCTTC
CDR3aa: CASSQETGTGPLNEQFF

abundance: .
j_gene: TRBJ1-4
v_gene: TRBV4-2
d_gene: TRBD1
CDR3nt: TGTGCCAGCAGCCGGGACAGGGTGGACGAAAAACTGTTTTTT
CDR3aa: CASSRDRVDEKLFF

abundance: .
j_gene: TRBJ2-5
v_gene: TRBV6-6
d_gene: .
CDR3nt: TGTGCCAGCACGGGTGGCGAGAGTTGGACCCAGTACTTC
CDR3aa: CASTGGESWTQYF

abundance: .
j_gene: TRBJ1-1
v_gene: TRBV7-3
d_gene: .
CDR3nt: TGTGCCAGCAGCTTAACTGCCTCGAACACTGAAGCTTTCTTT
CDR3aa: CASSLTASNTEAFF

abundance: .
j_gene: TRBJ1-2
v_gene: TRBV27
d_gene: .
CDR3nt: TGTGCCAGCCGCGGGGCCTTGAACTATGGCTACACCTTC
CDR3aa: CASRGALNYGYTF

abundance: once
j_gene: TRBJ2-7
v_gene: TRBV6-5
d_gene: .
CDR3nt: TGTGCCAGCAACCGGGGCCAGCCGACCGGCGAGCAGTACTTC
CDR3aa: CASNRGQPTGEQYF

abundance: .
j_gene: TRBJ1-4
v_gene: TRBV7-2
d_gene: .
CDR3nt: TGTGCCAGCAGCCGGGTAGGGTCTAATGAAAAACTGTTTTTT
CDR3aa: CASSRVGSNEKLFF

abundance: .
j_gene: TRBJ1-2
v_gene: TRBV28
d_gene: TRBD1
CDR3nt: TGTGCCAGCAGTTTAGGCGGGACAGGGGTCGGCTATGGCTACACCTTC
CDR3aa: CASSLGGTGVGYGYTF

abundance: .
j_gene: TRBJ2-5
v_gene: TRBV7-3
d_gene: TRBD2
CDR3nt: TGTGCCAGCAGCCCCGCCGGGATCCGGGGGGAGGCCCAGTACTTC
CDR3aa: CASSPAGIRGEAQYF

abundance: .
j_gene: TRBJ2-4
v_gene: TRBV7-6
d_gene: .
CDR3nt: TGTGCCAGCAGCCCGAGGACATCGGGGGAGGTTCAGTACTTC
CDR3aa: CASSPRTSGEVQYF

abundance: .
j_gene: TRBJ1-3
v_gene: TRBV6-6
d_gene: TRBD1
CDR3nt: TGTGCCAGCAGCCGACTTGGGACAGGCTCTGGAAACACCATATATTTT
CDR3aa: CASSRLGTGSGNTIYF

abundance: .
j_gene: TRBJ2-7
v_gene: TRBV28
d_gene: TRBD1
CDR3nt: TGTGCCAGCAGTCCCTTAAAACAGGGGCTCTCCTACGAGCAGTACTTC
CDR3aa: CASSPLKQGLSYEQYF

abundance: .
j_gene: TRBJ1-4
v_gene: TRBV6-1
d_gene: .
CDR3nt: TGTGCCAGCACCGACAGTGGAAAACTGTTTTTT
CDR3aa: CASTDSGKLFF